Presented here are 10 T cell receptor beta chains from one specimen sequenced in a study of a mutant IDH1 vaccine in newly diagnosed glioma (dated by TCRdb to the early 2020s). Taken with the paper, the label for time point translates to: week 11, during vaccination. A 20-mer mutant IDH1 peptide at 300 micrograms in Montanide made up each vaccine dose, which was injected subcutaneously together with topical imiquimod. These TCRs are of unknown antigen specificity. Libraries were made using the immunoSEQ multiplex PCR assay. In its TCRdb copy, this immuneACCESS table keeps in-frame sequences only and misses some clones. Where compared with another copy, unresolved V genes explain less than half of these, and the others have no known cause. This sample is represented by tens of thousands of clones; about 73% of them were singletons. The ten largest clones represent approximately 25% of the sample.

Sequenced material: PBMCs, taken from a glioma patient whose treatment included an IDH1 peptide vaccine. All receptors derive from a man aged 30 to 39 with glioma.

CDR3 sequence (DNA): TGTGCCAGCAGCGTAGACTTTTTGGACAGAAGCTATGGCTACACCTTC. Encoded protein: CASSVDFLDRSYGYTF. The chain couples TRBV9 to TRBJ1-2, with D possibly matching TRBD1 (6 bases). Germline V lookup: CDR1 SGDLS, CDR2 YYNGEE. Trimming took off 0 bases at V and 4 bases at J, with 16 bases between the two ends. The CDR3 consists of 16 residues.

This clone was recorded a few times. The rearrangement uses TRBV4-3 and TRBJ2-1, with 13 bases that match TRBD2. The CDR3 extends over 15 amino acids. After removal of 5 bases from V and 6 bases from J, the junction contained 4 bases not matched to a gene. Germline lookup yields CDR1 LGHNA and CDR2 YSLEER. The CDR3 DNA is TGCGCCAGCAGCGATGGGACTAGCGGGGTCAATGAGCAGTTCTTC. Translated: CASSDGTSGVNEQFF.

The chain carries TRBV4-1 and TRBJ1-6; possibly TRBD1 for D (5 bases). The CDR3 runs 15 residues. Germline V gene lookup returns CDR1 MGHRA and CDR2 YSYEKL. Deletions cut 0 bases from V and 10 bases from J, with 13 bases between. The CDR3, as DNA: TGCGCCAGCAGCCAAGATAGGGGCCTGCGCTCACCCCTCCACTTT. Amino acid sequence: CASSQDRGLRSPLHF.

V is TRBV9 and J is TRBJ2-3; D perhaps matches TRBD2 (6 bases). Per germline, CDR1 SGDLS and CDR2 YYNGEE. This CDR3 has 14 residues. V was pared by 2 bases and J by 4 bases, with 11 bases between. The DNA for the CDR3 is TGTGCCAGCAGCGTTTCTAGCGACCCAGATACGCAGTATTTT. Residues: CASSVSSDPDTQYF.

V is TRBV4-1 and J is TRBJ1-6; D uncertain. The CDR3 covers 14 residues. V gave up 4 bases and J gave up 7 bases, with 11 bases separating them. Germline V gene sequence: CDR1 MGHRA, CDR2 YSYEKL. The CDR3 region is CASSLQRRNSPLHF. As DNA, the CDR3 is TGCGCCAGCAGCCTACAGAGAAGAAATTCACCCCTCCACTTT.

This sequence joins TRBV25-1 and TRBJ1-6; a possible D gene is TRBD1 (6 bases). The CDR3 length is 15 residues. Trimming cost V 0 bases and J 9 bases, with 12 bases left between them. Germline CDR1 MGHDK, CDR2 SYGVNS. CDR3 residues: CASSEYGGGRSPLHF. CDR3 coding DNA: TGTGCCAGCAGTGAATATGGAGGGGGGCGTTCACCCCTCCACTTT.

This clone occurred a few times. This chain links TRBV10-1 with TRBJ2-3; possibly TRBD2 for D (5 bases). CDR3 size: 16 residues. V shed 3 bases and J shed 1 base, with 14 bases lying between them. Germline CDR1 and CDR2: WNHNN and SYGVQD (reference sequence). The CDR3 DNA reads as TGCGCCAGCAGTGACGGTATAGCGAGCGGCACAGATACGCAGTATTTT. Amino acids: CASSDGIASGTDTQYF.

This chain joins TRBV18 and TRBJ1-1; no reliable D call. Deletions cut 5 bases from V and 1 base from J, with 11 bases between. The CDR3 runs 14 residues. Germline V gives CDR1 KGHSH, CDR2 LQKENI. The CDR3 bases are TGTGCCAGCTCAACTATGGACGGGAACACTGAAGCTTTCTTT. It translates to CASSTMDGNTEAFF.

V gene TRBV5-1 combines with J gene TRBJ2-5; TRBD1 matches at 8 bases. V gave up 0 bases and J gave up 6 bases; unmatched junction bases: 10. CDR3 length: 16 residues. Germline V CDR1 and CDR2: SGHRS, YFSETQ. CDR3 in DNA: TGCGCCAGCAGCTTGGGTGCAGGGGGCGCAGGAAAGACCCAGTACTTC. Translated, it gives CASSLGAGGAGKTQYF. Drawing the rest from reference TRBV5-1 and TRBJ2-5, the complete variable domain is KAGVTQTPRYLIKTRGQQVTLSCSPISGHRSVSWYQQTPGQGLQFLFEYFSETQRNKGNFPGRFSGRQFSNSRSEMNVSTLELGDSALYLCASSLGAGGAGKTQYFGPGTRLLVL.

This sequence joins TRBV5-6 and TRBJ2-6; D gene uncertain. This CDR3 comprises 12 residues. Germline CDR1 SGHDT, CDR2 YYEEEE. V dropped 6 bases and J dropped 0 bases, with 1 base sitting between them. CDR3: CASTSGANVLTF. The CDR3 DNA sequence: TGTGCCAGCACCTCTGGGGCCAACGTCCTGACTTTC.